The clone carrying this TCR beta chain was picked up many times. Its antigen is unknown. This sample was taken from a study of T-cell memory formation after mild COVID-19. Study-wide results and caveats: The main location of contracting CD4+ clones was CM and EM, and that of contracting CD8+ clones was EMRA. While clones contracting from day 15 to 85 were balanced between CD4 and CD8, later expanders leaned CD4+. In pre-infection memory, a portion of responding clones appeared, which suggested that cross-reactive memory joined.

Per germline, CDR1 DFQATT and CDR2 SNEGSKA (reference sequence). V lost 1 base and J lost 2, with 10 bases in between. The CDR3 covers 14 residues. A single record per CDR3 protein comes from TCRdb applying MiXCR to the 5' RACE reads. The profile shows approximately 42,000 distinct CDR3 sequences, 6% to 8.5% of them singletons. Sequencing was carried out using PBMCs or a T cell subset sorted from them (not recorded which). The sequence derives from an adult who had mild COVID-19 (a few samples of this study predate the infection). Cell type and time point are not known. The rearrangement uses TRBV20-1 and TRBJ2-3; possibly TRBD2 for D (6 bases). The DNA of the CDR3 is TGCAGTGCTAGAGTCCGGGGGTACACAGATACGCAGTATTTT. It codes for CSARVRGYTDTQYF.